Below are 18 T cell receptor beta chains sequenced from a single sample in a study of naive and memory T cell subsets. Both TRBC1 and TRBC2 were covered by a beta constant-region primer of two equimolar oligonucleotides. Nested alpha and beta constant-region primers with the SP2 primer drove four PCR rounds on ligated cDNA. Using its own MiXCR run on the UMI-ligation and nested PCR reads, TCRdb lists one record per CDR3 protein. The table has 95,000 to 110,000 distinct CDR3 sequences, about 14% seen once. No antigen has been identified for these receptors. Findings and limits, study-wide: Naive repertoires, especially CD8, held a few larger clonotypes, possibly memory cells re-expressing CD45RA.

The material sequenced was naive CD8+ T cells from blood. These receptors were collected from a human donor in good health.

This sequence joins TRBV20-1 and TRBJ2-2; perhaps TRBD2 as D (5 bases). V was pared by 0 bases and J by 2 bases, with 13 bases between. CDR1 is DFQATT and CDR2 is SNEGSKA in the germline V gene (reference sequence). The CDR3 runs to 16 residues. Written as DNA, the CDR3 is TGCAGTGCTAGAGATCGAAGGGCTAGCAACACCGGGGAGCTGTTTTTT. It specifies CSARDRRASNTGELFF.

In this sample, this clonotype turned up a few times. The chain employs TRBV2 and TRBJ1-5; no firm D call. The CDR3 contains 14 residues. Between the trimmed V and J ends, which lost 7 bases and 3 bases, there was a span of 13 bases. From germline, CDR1 is SNHLY and CDR2 FYNNEI. The CDR3 sequence is CASTAGKANQPQHF. The DNA of the CDR3 is TGTGCCAGCACGGCGGGGAAGGCCAATCAGCCCCAGCATTTT.

The V gene is TRBV6-6, the J gene TRBJ2-7, with D maybe TRBD2 (5 bases). Germline V gene lookup returns CDR1 MNHNY and CDR2 SVGAGI (reference sequence). This CDR3 is built from 13 residues. Trimming pared 6 bases from V and 7 bases from J, leaving 16 bases between. The DNA of the CDR3 is TGTGCCAGCAGCCGTGAGGGTACGTCGGAGCAGTACTTC. Protein product: CASSREGTSEQYF.

The rearrangement uses TRBV10-3 and TRBJ1-5; perhaps TRBD1 as D (6 bases). The CDR3 length is 13 residues. The germline CDR1 and CDR2 sequences are ENHRY and SYGVKD. Trimming left V 10 bases short and J 5 bases short, with 15 bases between. CDR3 region: CATHQGRYQPQHF. The CDR3 DNA follows: TGTGCCACTCACCAGGGGAGGTATCAGCCCCAGCATTTT.

The table lists this clonotype with many counts. The chain carries TRBV13 and TRBJ2-1, with TRBD2 identical over 10 bases. The germline V gene encodes CDR1 PRHDT and CDR2 FYEKMQ (reference sequence). The CDR3 is 20 amino acids. Trimming cost V 0 bases and J 3 bases; bases outside gene matches: 14. CDR3 amino acids: CASSLGLQLAGPEGYNEQFF. The CDR3 nucleotides read TGTGCCAGCAGCTTAGGCCTTCAACTAGCGGGGCCCGAGGGCTACAATGAGCAGTTCTTC.

The chain joins TRBV5-1 to TRBJ2-3; no firm D call. The germline gives CDR1 SGHRS, CDR2 YFSETQ. Trimming shortened V by 4 bases and J by 0 bases, and 12 bases separated the two germline ends. This CDR3 contains 15 residues. The CDR3 loop is CASSEQLTSTDTQYF. The DNA of the CDR3 is TGCGCCAGCAGCGAACAGCTTACTAGCACAGATACGCAGTATTTT.

This clonotype has at least ten counts. CDR3 in amino acids: CASSLGAGTFYEQYF. CDR3 nucleotides: TGTGCCAGCAGTTTAGGGGCGGGGACTTTCTACGAGCAGTACTTC. The rearrangement joins TRBV27 to TRBJ2-7; a weak D match, TRBD2 (6 bases). V lost 2 bases and J 3 bases, leaving 14 bases between the germline ends. The CDR3 has 15 amino acids. Germline V lookup: CDR1 MNHEY, CDR2 SMNVEV (reference sequence).

V gene TRBV7-2 combines with J gene TRBJ2-3; no definite D call. The CDR3 has 15 amino acids. V was clipped by 5 bases and J by 0 bases, with 12 bases between them. CDR1 SGHTA and CDR2 FQGNSA come from the germline V gene. The CDR3: CASSPRARSTDTQYF. CDR3 sequence (DNA): TGTGCCAGCAGCCCCCGGGCCCGTAGCACAGATACGCAGTATTTT.

This chain joins TRBV19 and TRBJ1-4; D not certain. The CDR3 consists of 14 residues. Trimming removed 4 bases from V and 1 base from J, with 7 bases in between. Germline CDR1 and CDR2: LNHDA and SQIVND (reference sequence). The DNA for the CDR3 is TGTGCCAGTAGTAGAAGAGGAACTAATGAAAAACTGTTTTTT. Protein sequence: CASSRRGTNEKLFF.

Here the CDR3 DNA reads TGTGCCTGGAGTAGGGGACATAGCTCCTACAATGAGCAGTTCTTC. It specifies CAWSRGHSSYNEQFF. The chain is built from TRBV30 and TRBJ2-1, with D maybe TRBD1 (6 bases). V was pared by 2 bases and J by 0 bases, with 11 bases between. Germline-derived CDR1 and CDR2 are GTSNPN and SVGIG (reference sequence). This CDR3 has 15 residues. The full variable domain, its missing parts supplied by reference TRBV30 and TRBJ2-1, is SQTIHQWPATLVQPVGSPLSLECTVEGTSNPNLYWYRQAAGRGLQLLFYSVGIGQISSEVPQNLSASRPQDRQFILSSKKLLLSDSGFYLCAWSRGHSSYNEQFFGPGTRLTVL.

V and J are TRBV7-9 and TRBJ2-3, with D possibly TRBD1 on 6 matching bases. CDR1 is SEHNR, CDR2 FQNEAQ, per germline (reference sequence). There are 15 residues in the CDR3. Trimming removed 5 bases at V and 3 bases at J, with 15 bases between. The CDR3 loop reads CASSPAGASTDTQYF. The CDR3 DNA reads as TGTGCCAGCAGCCCTGCAGGGGCGAGTACAGATACGCAGTATTTT.

The chain has TRBV7-9 and TRBJ2-1; D remains ambiguous. The CDR3 contains 12 residues. Trimming cost V 6 bases and J 6 bases, with 9 bases left between them. In germline, CDR1 is SEHNR, CDR2 FQNEAQ (reference sequence). In nucleotides, the CDR3 is TGTGCCAGCAGTGGCAACCTCAATGAGCAGTTCTTC. Its protein is CASSGNLNEQFF.

This clonotype was observed a handful of times. The gene calls are TRBV27 and TRBJ2-7; TRBD1 matches at 8 bases. V lost 3 bases and J lost 10; bases outside the gene matches: 5. The CDR3 loop spans 12 amino acids. Germline assignment: CDR1 MNHEY and CDR2 SMNVEV (reference sequence). This CDR3 reads CASSFPGQGQYF. CDR3 coding DNA: TGTGCCAGCAGTTTCCCAGGACAGGGTCAGTACTTC.

The chain combines TRBV7-6 with TRBJ1-1; weak D call: TRBD1 (5 bases). CDR1 is SGHVS and CDR2 is FNYEAQ in the germline V gene. This CDR3 is 18 amino acids long. V gave up 5 bases and J gave up 0 bases, with 22 bases separating them. The CDR3 DNA reads as TGTGCCAGCAGCGTGATCGCGGGCGGGGAGGGGATGAACACTGAAGCTTTCTTT. This codes for CASSVIAGGEGMNTEAFF.

This clonotype was seen a handful of times. The V gene is TRBV6-6, the J gene TRBJ2-5; D remains ambiguous. CDR1 MNHNY and CDR2 SVGAGI come from the germline V gene (reference sequence). This CDR3 is built from 13 residues. The V end lost 5 bases, the J end lost 5 bases, and 12 bases lay between the germline ends. The CDR3 DNA follows: TGTGCCAGCAGTCCGAGCCTCCTCGAGACCCAGTACTTC. This codes for CASSPSLLETQYF.

CDR3 DNA sequence: TGTGCCAGCAGCTTAGATGGGGGTTATGAGCAGTTCTTC. It encodes CASSLDGGYEQFF. This chain connects TRBV7-9 to TRBJ2-1; D possibly uses TRBD1 or TRBD2 (5 bases each). The CDR3 length is 13 residues. Germline V gene lookup returns CDR1 SEHNR and CDR2 FQNEAQ (reference sequence). Trimming took off 1 base at V and 8 bases at J, with 9 bases between the two ends.

This sequence joins TRBV29-1 and TRBJ1-1; D might be TRBD1 (6 bases). V lost 6 bases and J lost 1, with 12 bases in between. This CDR3 contains 13 residues. In germline, CDR1 is SQVTM, CDR2 ANQGSEA. The DNA of the CDR3 is TGCAGCGTGGGGGGGGGCGAGAACACTGAAGCTTTCTTT. Protein product: CSVGGGENTEAFF.

This clonotype was seen ten or more times. The V and J genes are TRBV12-3 or TRBV12-4 and TRBJ2-3, with 9 nucleotides matching TRBD1. The V and J ends lost 7 bases and 6 bases, in that order; junction bases with no gene match: 8. The CDR3 runs 14 residues. In nucleotides, the CDR3 is TGTGCCAGCACCGGACAGGGGCATTTGGATACGCAGTATTTT. Residues: CASTGQGHLDTQYF.